This is a list of T cell receptor beta chains from one sample in a study of technical replicates of blood from several donors. The table came from immunoSEQ multiplex PCR; TCRdb's copy has only in-frame clones and leaves some out. This sample yields more than 75,000 clones, of which about nine tenths are seen a single time; about 0.26% belongs to the top ten. Sequencing was done on a sample of T cells isolated from PBMCs. The receptors stem from a human donor in good health. Both conserved end residues are part of each CDR3. A D gene is named only where the DNA matches it firmly. For some rows the clone size is stated as once, few or many, or as a class when expanded; others skip it.

v_call,d_call,j_call,clone_size,cdr3_nt,cdr3_aa
TRBV4-2,NA,TRBJ2-7,once,TGTGCCAGCAGCCAGCGGACAGCCAACCCCTACGAGCAGTACTTC,CASSQRTANPYEQYF
TRBV6-1,NA,TRBJ2-5,NA,TGTGCCAGCGCGCTAGAGACCCAGTACTTC,CASALETQYF
TRBV2,TRBD1,TRBJ2-6,NA,TGTGCCAGCAGTTTTACAGGGGGATCTGGGGCCAACGTCCTGACTTTC,CASSFTGGSGANVLTF
TRBV11-3,NA,TRBJ1-6,NA,TGTGCCAGCAGCGTAAGAGACAGAAATTCACCCCTCCACTTT,CASSVRDRNSPLHF
TRBV6-5,NA,TRBJ2-5,once,TGTGCCAGCAGTCCTCGGAGCCGGGGTCTGAGGACCCAGTACTTC,CASSPRSRGLRTQYF
TRBV29-1,TRBD1,TRBJ1-1,NA,TGCAGCACAAGACAGGGGAAAACTGAAGCTTTCTTT,CSTRQGKTEAFF
TRBV18,NA,TRBJ2-1,NA,TGTGCCAGCTCACCACCGGGAGGTGAGCAGTTCTTC,CASSPPGGEQFF
TRBV19,NA,TRBJ1-5,NA,TGTGCCAGTAACGGCAGGGGTTATCAGCCCCAGCATTTT,CASNGRGYQPQHF
TRBV6-4,TRBD2,TRBJ2-7,NA,TGTGCCAGCAGTGTGCAGCGGGGCTCCTACGAGCAGTACTTC,CASSVQRGSYEQYF
TRBV11-2,NA,TRBJ2-1,NA,TGTGCCAGCAGCTTAGATCGGTCCCGGGGGTACAATGAGCAGTTCTTC,CASSLDRSRGYNEQFF
TRBV18,TRBD1,TRBJ2-7,NA,TGTGCCAGCTCACCACCAGGGACAGGGCTCTTCGAGCAGTACTTC,CASSPPGTGLFEQYF
TRBV5-6,NA,TRBJ1-5,NA,TGTGCCAGCAGCTCCAGGACAGTCAGCAATCAGCCCCAGCATTTT,CASSSRTVSNQPQHF
TRBV19,TRBD2,TRBJ2-1,NA,TGTGCCAGTAGTATTGGACTAGCCAACTCCTACAATGAGCAGTTCTTC,CASSIGLANSYNEQFF